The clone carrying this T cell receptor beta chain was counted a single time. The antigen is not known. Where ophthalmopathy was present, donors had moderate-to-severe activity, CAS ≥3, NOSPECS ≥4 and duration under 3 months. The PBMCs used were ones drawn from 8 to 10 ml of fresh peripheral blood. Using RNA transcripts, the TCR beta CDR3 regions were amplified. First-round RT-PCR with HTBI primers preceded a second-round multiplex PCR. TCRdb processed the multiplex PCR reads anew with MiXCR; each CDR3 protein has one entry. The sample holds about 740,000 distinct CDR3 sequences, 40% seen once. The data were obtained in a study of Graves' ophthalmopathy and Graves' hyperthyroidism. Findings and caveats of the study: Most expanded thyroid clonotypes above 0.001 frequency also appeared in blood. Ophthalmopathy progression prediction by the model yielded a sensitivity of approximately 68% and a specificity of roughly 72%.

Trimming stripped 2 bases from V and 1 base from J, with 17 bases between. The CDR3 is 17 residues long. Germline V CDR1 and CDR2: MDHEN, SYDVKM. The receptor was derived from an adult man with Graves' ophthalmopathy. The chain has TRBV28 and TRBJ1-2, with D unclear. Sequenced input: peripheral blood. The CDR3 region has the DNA TGTGCCAGCAGTTTAATTCCGGTGTTCGGCGTTAACTATGGCTACACCTTC. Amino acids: CASSLIPVFGVNYGYTF.